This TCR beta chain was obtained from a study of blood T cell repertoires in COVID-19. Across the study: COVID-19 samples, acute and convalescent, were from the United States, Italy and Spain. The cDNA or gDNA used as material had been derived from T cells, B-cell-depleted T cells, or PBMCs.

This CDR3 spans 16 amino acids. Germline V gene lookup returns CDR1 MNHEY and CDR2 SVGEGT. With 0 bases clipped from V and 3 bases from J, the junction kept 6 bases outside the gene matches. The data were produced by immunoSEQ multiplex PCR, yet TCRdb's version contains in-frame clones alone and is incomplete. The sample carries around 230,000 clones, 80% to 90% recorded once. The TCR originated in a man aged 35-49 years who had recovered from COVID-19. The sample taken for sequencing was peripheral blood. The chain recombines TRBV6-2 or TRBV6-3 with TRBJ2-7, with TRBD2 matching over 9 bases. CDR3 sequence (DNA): TGTGCCAGCAGTTACTCTGGGTTAGCGGGAGTCTACGAGCAGTACTTC. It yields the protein CASSYSGLAGVYEQYF.